This TCR beta chain was documented in a study of Ad26.COV2.S vaccination and SARS-CoV-2 variants. As for the study in general: Once or twice, 56 days apart, Ad26.COV2.S was delivered intramuscularly. Regarding the study as a whole: Non-spike TCR breadth showed similarity between vaccine and placebo recipients. Substantial breadth was reportedly displayed by spike-specific CD8+ and CD4+ T cell responses after vaccination. Analyses of TCR breadth and depth may have underestimated total T cell responses.

The V gene lost 0 bases and the J gene lost 13 bases, with 13 bases spanning the gap. The CDR3 is 13 amino acids. Per the germline V gene, CDR1 is SEHNR and CDR2 is FQNEAQ (reference sequence). Assay: immunoSEQ multiplex PCR; the TCRdb copy retains only in-frame clones and omits some. This table holds about 320,000 clones, just under 85% found once. A word on this clone: Its antigen is as yet unknown.

This sample's treatment: around 19 received Ad26.COV2.S at low or high dose, single or two shots; 5 received placebo; per-sample allocation not given. Following the first vaccine or placebo injection, samples were taken on day 63. The specimen comprised peripheral blood, sampled in a trial of Ad26.COV2.S vaccine versus placebo. This TCR was recovered from a person aged 18-60 years who received the Ad26.COV2.S COVID-19 vaccine or a placebo. V usage is TRBV7-9 and J usage is TRBJ2-1; no clear D. The CDR3 here is CASSLASGKSQFF. The CDR3, as DNA: TGTGCCAGCAGCTTAGCGAGTGGAAAAAGCCAGTTCTTC.